The 26 T cell receptor beta chains below were found in one sample sequenced in a study of cytomegalovirus exposure and HLA in healthy donors. Use of 60 Vbeta and 13 Jbeta primers characterized the PCR. Assay used: immunoSEQ multiplex PCR; TCRdb lists only in-frame clones, some missing. Of under 140,000 clones listed, approximately 86% are singletons. The sample consisted of PBMCs. The receptor source for this set is a man aged 40-50 years in good health and CMV-seronegative.

For this clone: Sequence at one end of the junction differs from germline and may be a read error. The V and J genes are TRBV7-9 and TRBJ1-5; D possibly corresponds to TRBD1 (6 bases). From germline, CDR1 is SEHNR and CDR2 FQNEAQ (reference sequence). The CDR3 extends over 14 amino acids. The CDR3: CASSLDRSNQPQHF. The CDR3 bases are TGTGCCAGCAGTTTAGACAGGAGCAATCAGCCCCAGCATTTT.

The J gene is TRBJ2-1, the V gene TRBV2, with D perhaps TRBD2 (6 bases). This CDR3 contains 14 residues. Germline CDR1 is SNHLY and CDR2 is FYNNEI. The ends were cut back, 7 bases at V and 2 bases at J, with 12 bases in the middle. CDR3 residues: CASIRTKAYNEQFF. The DNA for the CDR3 is TGTGCCAGCATCAGGACTAAGGCCTACAATGAGCAGTTCTTC.

The genes are TRBV19 and TRBJ1-4; 9 bases line up with TRBD1. After removal of 4 bases from V and 0 bases from J, the junction contained 9 bases not matched to a gene. This CDR3 contains 18 residues. Germline CDR1 reads LNHDA; CDR2 reads SQIVND (reference sequence). In DNA, the CDR3 is TGTGCCAGTAGTAGGTCGGGACAGGGATATGCAACTAATGAAAAACTGTTTTTT. It translates to CASSRSGQGYATNEKLFF.

V gene TRBV5-6 combines with J gene TRBJ1-6; no reliable D call. The CDR3 has 15 amino acids. V lost 4 bases to trimming and J lost 7 bases, with 15 bases between them. Germline CDR1 SGHDT, CDR2 YYEEEE. The CDR3, as DNA: TGTGCCAGCAGCCTCAAGCCAGAGGGAAATTCACCCCTCCACTTT. It translates to CASSLKPEGNSPLHF.

The chain has TRBV2 and TRBJ1-1; 9 nucleotides align to TRBD1. CDR3 length: 16 amino acids. Per the germline V gene, CDR1 is SNHLY and CDR2 is FYNNEI. Unmatched junction bases numbered 9, after V lost 7 bases and J lost 0 bases. Here the CDR3 DNA reads TGTGCCAGCAAGGGACAGGGAGTTGTGGTGAACACTGAAGCTTTCTTT. This translates into CASKGQGVVVNTEAFF. The variable domain in full, with the rest retrieved from reference TRBV2 and TRBJ1-1, is EPEVTQTPSHQVTQMGQEVILRCVPISNHLYFYWYRQILGQKVEFLVSFYNNEISEKSEIFDDQFSVERPDGSNFTLKIRSTKLEDSAMYFCASKGQGVVVNTEAFFGQGTRLTVV.

Note on this clone: Its ends do not fully match the called genes, so a read error is possible. CDR3: CASSQLAGGDTDTQYF. The CDR3 nucleotides read TGTGCCAGCAGCCAACTAGCGGGGGGGGACACAGATACGCAGTATTTT. The chain links TRBV5-1 to TRBJ2-3, with 13 bases that match TRBD2. There are 16 residues in the CDR3. From germline, CDR1 is SGHRS and CDR2 YFSETQ.

CDR3 in DNA: TGTGCCAGCAGCATGACAGGCACGGAGACCCAGTACTTC. Amino acids: CASSMTGTETQYF. The chain uses TRBV6-5 and TRBJ2-5, with D possibly matching TRBD1 (6 bases). Trimming removed 6 bases from V and 5 bases from J, with 13 bases in between. From germline, CDR1 is MNHEY and CDR2 SVGAGI. This CDR3 has 13 residues.

The rearrangement uses TRBV2 and TRBJ1-4; 7 bases are a match to TRBD1. Germline lookup yields CDR1 SNHLY and CDR2 FYNNEI. The length of the CDR3 is 15 residues. Trimming at V came to 7 bases and at J to 0 bases, leaving 5 bases not matched to a gene. CDR3: CASTGTASTNEKLFF. In DNA, the CDR3 is TGTGCCAGCACCGGGACAGCTTCAACTAATGAAAAACTGTTTTTT.

V and J are TRBV28 and TRBJ1-3, with D perhaps TRBD1 (5 bases). Germline V CDR1 and CDR2: MDHEN, SYDVKM. The CDR3 is 15 residues long. V was shortened by 2 bases and J by 0 bases, with 8 bases between the two germline ends. As DNA, the CDR3 is TGTGCCAGCAGTTTACAGGGCTACTCTGGAAACACCATATATTTT. This encodes CASSLQGYSGNTIYF.

V gene TRBV9 combines with J gene TRBJ2-1, with TRBD1 identical over 11 bases. CDR1 is SGDLS, CDR2 YYNGEE, per germline. V lost 0 bases, J lost 8 bases, and 4 bases stayed unmatched. This CDR3 is built from 15 residues. The CDR3 sequence is CASSVGDRGSDEQFF. The CDR3 bases are TGTGCCAGCAGCGTAGGGGACAGGGGGTCCGATGAGCAGTTCTTC.

The chain carries TRBV5-1 and TRBJ2-4; D perhaps matches TRBD2 (7 bases). This CDR3 is built from 15 residues. Looked up from germline, CDR1 is SGHRS and CDR2 is YFSETQ. Trimming removed 1 base at V and 5 bases at J, with 13 bases between. Here the CDR3 reads CASSLLGGQENIQYF. In nucleotides, the CDR3 is TGCGCCAGCAGCTTGCTGGGGGGGCAAGAAAACATTCAGTACTTC.

V is TRBV2 and J is TRBJ1-5; tentative D call: TRBD1 (6 bases). The CDR3 loop spans 16 amino acids. The ends were cut back, 1 base at V and 6 bases at J, with 16 bases in the middle. Germline V gives CDR1 SNHLY, CDR2 FYNNEI. The CDR3 nucleotides are TGTGCCAGCAGTGAAGATGAAGGGGGGGCGGCTCAGCCCCAGCATTTT. Its protein is CASSEDEGGAAQPQHF.

The rearrangement uses TRBV5-4 and TRBJ1-1; D is uncertain. The CDR3 has 15 amino acids. CDR1 is SGHNT, CDR2 YYREEE, per germline (reference sequence). V dropped 4 bases and J dropped 0 bases, with 13 bases sitting between them. CDR3: CASSADWIMNTEAFF. The CDR3 nucleotides are TGTGCCAGCAGCGCGGACTGGATCATGAACACTGAAGCTTTCTTT.

The chain couples TRBV5-1 to TRBJ2-5; D remains unclear. Trimming shortened V by 6 bases and J by 2 bases, and 8 bases separated the two germline ends. Germline-derived CDR1 and CDR2 are SGHRS and YFSETQ. The CDR3 is made up of 12 amino acids. The CDR3 spells CASMSQQETQYF. As DNA, the CDR3 is TGCGCCAGCATGTCACAGCAAGAGACCCAGTACTTC.

This chain joins TRBV7-8 and TRBJ1-5, with 9 bases fitting TRBD1. J was trimmed by 6 bases and V by 5 bases; bases with no gene match: 14. Germline V gene sequence: CDR1 SGHVS, CDR2 FQNEAQ. This CDR3 is built from 17 residues. CDR3 coding DNA: TGTGCCAGCAGCCCAGCCCGGGGACAGGGTATAGGTCAGCCCCAGCATTTT. It specifies CASSPARGQGIGQPQHF.

The chain joins TRBV6-5 to TRBJ1-1; D is unresolved. V gave up 5 bases and J gave up 6 bases, with 7 bases separating them. The CDR3 is made up of 11 amino acids. Germline assignment: CDR1 MNHEY and CDR2 SVGAGI. The CDR3, as DNA: TGTGCCAGCAGTACAGCGGCTGAAGCTTTCTTT. It yields the protein CASSTAAEAFF.

The chain has TRBV19 and TRBJ1-2, with D unclear. The CDR3 loop spans 14 amino acids. V lost 3 bases and J 8 bases, leaving 16 bases between the germline ends. The V gene's germline CDR1 is LNHDA and CDR2 SQIVND (reference sequence). CDR3 region: CASSMTAGGAGYTF. The DNA of the CDR3 is TGTGCCAGTAGTATGACGGCAGGAGGTGCCGGCTACACCTTC.

CDR3 nucleotides: TGTGCCAGCAGCTTATGGGCAGGGGCCAGAAACACTGAAGCTTTCTTT. Protein sequence: CASSLWAGARNTEAFF. The rearrangement links TRBV7-8 to TRBJ1-1, with D possibly TRBD1 on 6 matching bases. This CDR3 contains 16 residues. CDR1 and CDR2 (germline): SGHVS, FQNEAQ. V lost 2 bases to trimming and J lost 2 bases, with 15 bases between them.

The chain is built from TRBV15 and TRBJ2-1, with D perhaps TRBD2 (5 bases). The length of the CDR3 is 16 residues. Trimming cost V 3 bases and J 0 bases, with 12 bases left between them. The germline gives CDR1 LNHNV, CDR2 YYDKDF (reference sequence). In DNA, the CDR3 is TGTGCCACCAGCAGGATGGACTCCCTCTCCTACAATGAGCAGTTCTTC. Translation: CATSRMDSLSYNEQFF.

V is TRBV7-9 and J is TRBJ2-6, with 8 positions matching TRBD1. The germline V gene encodes CDR1 SEHNR and CDR2 FQNEAQ (reference sequence). This CDR3 region has 17 residues. Unmatched junction bases numbered 6, after V lost 5 bases and J lost 0 bases. The chain's CDR3 is CASSAGQGFSGANVLTF. In DNA form, the CDR3 reads TGTGCCAGCAGCGCAGGACAGGGCTTCTCTGGGGCCAACGTCCTGACTTTC. Filled out from reference TRBV7-9 and TRBJ2-6, the complete variable domain reads DTGVSQNPRHKITKRGQNVTFRCDPISEHNRLYWYRQTLGQGPEFLTYFQNEAQLEKSRLLSDRFSAERPKGSFSTLEIQRTEQGDSAMYLCASSAGQGFSGANVLTFGAGSRLTVL.

This rearrangement joins TRBV5-4 to TRBJ2-3, with D tentatively TRBD1 (6 bases). Germline V gene data show CDR1 as SGHNT and CDR2 as YYREEE (reference sequence). V shed 6 bases and J shed 3 bases, with 14 bases lying between them. This CDR3 has 14 amino acids. CDR3 in amino acids: CASTLDRNTDTQYF. CDR3 sequence (DNA): TGTGCCAGCACCCTCGACAGGAATACAGATACGCAGTATTTT.

V usage is TRBV29-1 and J usage is TRBJ2-5; TRBD2 agrees at 10 bases. V gave up 5 bases and J gave up 4 bases; unmatched junction bases: 4. The CDR3 consists of 13 residues. Looked up from germline, CDR1 is SQVTM and CDR2 is ANQGSEA. CDR3 amino acids: CSVNLAGVETQYF. The CDR3 DNA sequence: TGCAGCGTTAATCTAGCGGGGGTAGAGACCCAGTACTTC.

This clone has a handful of counts. The CDR3 sequence: CASSSSGSSGNTIYF. DNA for the CDR3: TGCGCCAGCAGCTCTTCCGGGAGCTCTGGAAACACCATATATTTT. The chain uses TRBV5-1 and TRBJ1-3; D remains ambiguous. Germline lookup yields CDR1 SGHRS and CDR2 YFSETQ. The CDR3 is 15 amino acids. Trimming cost V 3 bases and J 0 bases, with 10 bases left between them.

CDR3 DNA sequence: TGTGCCAGCAGTGTGACTGGTTCGGGGTACGAGCAGTACTTC. Its translation is CASSVTGSGYEQYF. The chain recombines TRBV6-1 with TRBJ2-7; maybe TRBD2 (5 bases). The length of the CDR3 is 14 residues. Per germline, CDR1 MNHNS and CDR2 SASEGT. V was pared by 4 bases and J by 4 bases, with 14 bases between.

This clone was seen a single time. The rearrangement joins TRBV30 to TRBJ1-2; no clear D gene. The V end lost 3 bases, the J end lost 4 bases, and 15 bases lay between the germline ends. Germline values: CDR1 GTSNPN, CDR2 SVGIG (reference sequence). The CDR3 loop spans 14 amino acids. The chain's CDR3 is CAWSPHSYSYGYTF. CDR3 in DNA: TGTGCCTGGAGCCCCCACAGTTACTCCTATGGCTACACCTTC.

V usage is TRBV5-1 and J usage is TRBJ2-7, with 9 bases lining up with TRBD1. Germline CDR1 is SGHRS and CDR2 is YFSETQ. The CDR3 contains 15 residues. V lost 0 bases to trimming and J lost 5 bases; unmatched junction nucleotides: 6. CDR3 amino acids: CASSLEGQGIDEQYF. The CDR3, as DNA: TGCGCCAGCAGCTTGGAAGGACAGGGGATAGACGAGCAGTACTTC.